This T cell receptor (beta chain) was observed in a study of blood T cell repertoires in COVID-19. Study-level background: From the United States, Italy and Spain came samples of acute and convalescent COVID-19. PBMCs, B-cell-depleted T cells, or T cells provided the cDNA or gDNA that made up the material.

Original processing methods: Amplified reference gene primers provided the basis for estimating nucleated cell counts. Here immunoSEQ multiplex PCR was the method, and the copy in TCRdb shows in-frame clones only, minus some. V, J and clone size are taken as reported in that table, and D and trimming were inferred from the DNA itself. The sample contains approximately 120,000 clones, around 88% of which appear only once. The ends were cut back, 1 base at V and 6 bases at J, with 7 bases in the middle. The CDR3 extends over 13 amino acids. From germline, CDR1 is WNHNN and CDR2 SYGVQD (reference sequence).

The receptor comes from a human donor in a cohort sampled during active COVID-19. This chain connects TRBV10-1 to TRBJ2-1; a weak D match, TRBD2 (5 bases). Material: peripheral blood. CDR3 region: CASSEWTFNEQFF. The CDR3 coding sequence is TGCGCCAGCAGTGAGTGGACTTTCAATGAGCAGTTCTTC.